Each of the 5 T cell receptor beta chains below was sequenced from the same sample in a study of cytotoxic CD8 clonotypes in ibrutinib-treated CLL. Profiled with immunoSEQ multiplex PCR; TCRdb holds only in-frame clones, not every one. This sample carries roughly 45,000 clones, about 69% of them seen once, and the ten largest clones take roughly 21%. Material: PBMCs, obtained after 24 months of ibrutinib treatment. The receptors shown here come from a human donor with chronic lymphocytic leukemia.

This chain uses TRBV10-3 with TRBJ1-2, with D perhaps matching TRBD1 (6 bases). V lost 0 bases, J lost 5 bases, and 13 bases lay in between. This CDR3 comprises 15 residues. Germline V CDR1 and CDR2: ENHRY, SYGVKD. For the CDR3, the DNA is TGTGCCATCAGTGAGTCTTGGGGGCGCACTTATGGCTACACCTTC. It specifies CAISESWGRTYGYTF.

This chain uses TRBV2 with TRBJ2-7; D possibly corresponds to TRBD2 (5 bases). This CDR3 spans 15 amino acids. V dropped 4 bases and J dropped 0 bases, with 13 bases sitting between them. Germline CDR1 reads SNHLY; CDR2 reads FYNNEI. The CDR3 coding sequence is TGTGCCAGCAGTGTCGCGGTAGCGAGCTCCTACGAGCAGTACTTC. This codes for CASSVAVASSYEQYF.

This clone was seen only a few times. V gene TRBV19 combines with J gene TRBJ1-6, with D perhaps TRBD1 (5 bases). The CDR3 consists of 15 residues. The V gene lost 6 bases and the J gene lost 4 bases, with 13 bases spanning the gap. CDR1 and CDR2 from the germline V gene are LNHDA and SQIVND (reference sequence). Written as DNA, the CDR3 is TGTGCCAGTAGCCCCGGGGCTACGTATAATTCACCCCTCCACTTT. Amino acids: CASSPGATYNSPLHF.

The chain carries TRBV10-3 and TRBJ1-4; 9 bases are shared with TRBD1. The CDR3 spans 15 residues. The germline V gene encodes CDR1 ENHRY and CDR2 SYGVKD. The junction had 5 bases not matched to a gene; V was cut back by 8 bases and J by 1 base. CDR3 in DNA: TGTGCCATCGGAGGACAGGGGCTAACTAATGAAAAACTGTTTTTT. Translated, it gives CAIGGQGLTNEKLFF.

The chain carries TRBV6-6 and TRBJ2-6; D ambiguous. The CDR3 is 12 amino acids. Trimming left V 6 bases short and J 0 bases short, with 0 bases between. CDR1 MNHNY and CDR2 SVGAGI come from the germline V gene (reference sequence). CDR3 coding DNA: TGTGCCAGCAGCTCTGGGGCCAACGTCCTGACTTTC. This codes for CASSSGANVLTF.